This T cell receptor beta chain was retrieved from a study of blood T cell repertoires in COVID-19. About the study: The origin of the acute and convalescent COVID-19 samples was the United States, Italy and Spain. Sources were T cells, B-cell-depleted T cells, or PBMCs; the material itself was cDNA or gDNA.

This clone has a single count. Authors' data handling: Reference gene primers were amplified, and this amplification served to estimate nucleated cell counts. Assay used: immunoSEQ multiplex PCR; TCRdb lists only in-frame clones, some missing. D and trimming were read from the DNA, whereas the V and J calls and clone size are those reported in that table. The sample has 140,000 or so clones; around 87% are singletons. Trimming took 8 bases from V and 0 from J, leaving 20 bases between them. The CDR3 runs to 17 residues. The V gene's germline CDR1 is LGHDT and CDR2 YNNKEL (reference sequence). What was sequenced was peripheral blood. This sequence joins TRBV3-1 (or the pseudogene TRBV3-2) and TRBJ1-5; a possible D gene is TRBD1 (6 bases). The TCR was taken from a woman in her fifties or sixties with active COVID-19. CDR3 protein: CASEGMIAGASNQPQHF. DNA of the CDR3: TGTGCCAGCGAAGGGATGATCGCGGGGGCTAGCAATCAGCCCCAGCATTTT.